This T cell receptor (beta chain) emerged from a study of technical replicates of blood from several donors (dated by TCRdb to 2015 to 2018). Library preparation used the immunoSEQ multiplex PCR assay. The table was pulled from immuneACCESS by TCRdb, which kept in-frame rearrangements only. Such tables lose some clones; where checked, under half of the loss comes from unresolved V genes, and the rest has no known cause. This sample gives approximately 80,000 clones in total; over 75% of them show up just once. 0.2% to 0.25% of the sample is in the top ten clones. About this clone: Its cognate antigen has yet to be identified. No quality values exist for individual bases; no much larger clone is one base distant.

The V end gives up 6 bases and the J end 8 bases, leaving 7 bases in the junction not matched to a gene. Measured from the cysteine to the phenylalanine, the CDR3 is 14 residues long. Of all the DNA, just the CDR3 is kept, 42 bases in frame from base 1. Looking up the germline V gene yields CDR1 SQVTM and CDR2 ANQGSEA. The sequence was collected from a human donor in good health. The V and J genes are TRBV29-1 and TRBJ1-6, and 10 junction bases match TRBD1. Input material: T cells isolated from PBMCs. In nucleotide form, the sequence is TGCAGCGTCAGGACAGGGGGTGTCGATTCACCCCTCCACTTT. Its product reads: CSVRTGGVDSPLHF.